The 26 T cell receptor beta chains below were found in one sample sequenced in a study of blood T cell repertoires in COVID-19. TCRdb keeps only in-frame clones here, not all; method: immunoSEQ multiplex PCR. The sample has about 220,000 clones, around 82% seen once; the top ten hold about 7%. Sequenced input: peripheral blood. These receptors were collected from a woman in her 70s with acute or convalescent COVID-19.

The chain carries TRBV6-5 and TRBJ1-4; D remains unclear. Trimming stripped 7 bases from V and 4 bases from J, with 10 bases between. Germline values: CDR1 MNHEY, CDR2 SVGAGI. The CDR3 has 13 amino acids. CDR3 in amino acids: CASMRTFNEKLFF. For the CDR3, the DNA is TGTGCCAGCATGAGAACTTTTAATGAAAAACTGTTTTTT.

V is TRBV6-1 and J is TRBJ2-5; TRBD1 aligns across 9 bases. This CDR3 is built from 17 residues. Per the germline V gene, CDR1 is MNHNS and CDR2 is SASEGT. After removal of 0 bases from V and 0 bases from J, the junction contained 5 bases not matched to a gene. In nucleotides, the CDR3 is TGTGCCAGCAGTGAAGCGCACGGGACAGGGTACCAAGAGACCCAGTACTTC. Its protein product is CASSEAHGTGYQETQYF.

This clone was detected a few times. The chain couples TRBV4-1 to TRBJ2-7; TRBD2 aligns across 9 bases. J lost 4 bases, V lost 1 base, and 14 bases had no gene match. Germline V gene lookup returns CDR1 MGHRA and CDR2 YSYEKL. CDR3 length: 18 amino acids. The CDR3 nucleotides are TGCGCCAGCAGCCAAGGTGTTAGCGGGGGACCTTCCACTTACGAGCAGTACTTC. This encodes CASSQGVSGGPSTYEQYF.

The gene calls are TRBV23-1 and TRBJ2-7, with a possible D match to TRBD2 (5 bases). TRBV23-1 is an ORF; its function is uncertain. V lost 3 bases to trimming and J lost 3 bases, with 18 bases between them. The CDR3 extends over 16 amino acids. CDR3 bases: TGCGCCAGCAGTCACCCTGTCCCTAGCCCCTTCTACGAGCAGTACTTC. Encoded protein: CASSHPVPSPFYEQYF.

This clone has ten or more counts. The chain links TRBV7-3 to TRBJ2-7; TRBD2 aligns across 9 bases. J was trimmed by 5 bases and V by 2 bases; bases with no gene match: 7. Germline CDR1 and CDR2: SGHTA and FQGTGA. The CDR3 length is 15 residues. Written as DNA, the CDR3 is TGTGCCAGCAGCTTAGCGGGGTCTAGCGGGGACGAGCAGTACTTC. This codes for CASSLAGSSGDEQYF.

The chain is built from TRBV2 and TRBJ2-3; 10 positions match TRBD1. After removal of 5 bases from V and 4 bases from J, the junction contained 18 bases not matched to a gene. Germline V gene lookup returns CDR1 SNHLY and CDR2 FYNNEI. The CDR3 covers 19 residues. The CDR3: CASSPQRWGGTGDADTQYF. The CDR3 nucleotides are TGTGCCAGCAGTCCTCAACGGTGGGGTGGGACAGGGGACGCAGATACGCAGTATTTT.

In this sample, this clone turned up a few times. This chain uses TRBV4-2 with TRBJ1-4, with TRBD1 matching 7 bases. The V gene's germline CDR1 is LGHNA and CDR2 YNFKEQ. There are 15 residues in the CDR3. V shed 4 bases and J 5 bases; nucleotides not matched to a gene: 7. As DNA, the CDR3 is TGTGCCAGCAGCCTGACCGGGACAGCGAATGAAAAACTGTTTTTT. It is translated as CASSLTGTANEKLFF.

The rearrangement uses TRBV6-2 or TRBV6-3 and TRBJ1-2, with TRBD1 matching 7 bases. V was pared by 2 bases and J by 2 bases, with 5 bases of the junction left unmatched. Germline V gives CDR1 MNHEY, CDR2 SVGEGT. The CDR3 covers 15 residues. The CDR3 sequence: CASSYRGGANYGYTF. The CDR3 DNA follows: TGTGCCAGCAGTTACCGAGGGGGCGCGAACTATGGCTACACCTTC.

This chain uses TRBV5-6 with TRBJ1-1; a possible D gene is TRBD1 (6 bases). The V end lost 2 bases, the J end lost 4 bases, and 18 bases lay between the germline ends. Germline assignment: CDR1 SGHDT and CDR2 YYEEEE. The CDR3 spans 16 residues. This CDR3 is CASSLRTGHLATEAFF. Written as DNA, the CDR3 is TGTGCCAGCAGCTTAAGGACGGGACATCTCGCCACTGAAGCTTTCTTT.

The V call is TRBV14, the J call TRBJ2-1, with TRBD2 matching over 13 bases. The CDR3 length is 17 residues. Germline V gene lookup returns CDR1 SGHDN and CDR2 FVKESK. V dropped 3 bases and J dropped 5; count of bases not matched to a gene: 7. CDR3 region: CASSHDRLAGGHNEQFF. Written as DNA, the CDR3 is TGTGCCAGCAGCCACGATAGACTAGCGGGGGGACACAATGAGCAGTTCTTC.

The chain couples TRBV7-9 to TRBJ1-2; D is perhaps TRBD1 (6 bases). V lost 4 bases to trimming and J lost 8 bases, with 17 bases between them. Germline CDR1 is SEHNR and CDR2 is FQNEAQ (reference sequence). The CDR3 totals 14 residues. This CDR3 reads CASSSLTGRRGYTF. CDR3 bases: TGTGCCAGCAGCTCCCTTACAGGGCGCCGGGGCTACACCTTC. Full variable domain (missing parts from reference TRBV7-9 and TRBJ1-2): DTGVSQNPRHKITKRGQNVTFRCDPISEHNRLYWYRQTLGQGPEFLTYFQNEAQLEKSRLLSDRFSAERPKGSFSTLEIQRTEQGDSAMYLCASSSLTGRRGYTFGSGTRLTVV.

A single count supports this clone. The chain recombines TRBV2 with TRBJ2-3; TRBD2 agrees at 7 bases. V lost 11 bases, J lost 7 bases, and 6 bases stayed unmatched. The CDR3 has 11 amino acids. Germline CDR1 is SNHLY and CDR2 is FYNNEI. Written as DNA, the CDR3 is TGTGCCGGCGGCGGGGGATATACGCAGTATTTT. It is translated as CAGGGGYTQYF. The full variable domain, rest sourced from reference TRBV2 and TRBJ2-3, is EPEVTQTPSHQVTQMGQEVILRCVPISNHLYFYWYRQILGQKVEFLVSFYNNEISEKSEIFDDQFSVERPDGSNFTLKIRSTKLEDSAMYFCAGGGGYTQYFGPGTRLTVL.

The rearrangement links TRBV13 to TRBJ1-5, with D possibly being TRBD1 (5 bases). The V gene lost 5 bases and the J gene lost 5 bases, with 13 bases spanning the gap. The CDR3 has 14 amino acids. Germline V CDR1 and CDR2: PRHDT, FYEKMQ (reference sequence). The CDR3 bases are TGTGCCAGCAGCCGCGGGGGGAGGGATCAGCCCCAGCATTTT. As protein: CASSRGGRDQPQHF.

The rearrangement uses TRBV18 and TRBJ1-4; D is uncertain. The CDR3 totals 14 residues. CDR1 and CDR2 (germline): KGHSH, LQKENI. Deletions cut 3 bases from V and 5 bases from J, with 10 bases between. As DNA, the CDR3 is TGTGCCAGCTCACCTAATGGAGGGAATGAAAAACTGTTTTTT. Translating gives CASSPNGGNEKLFF.

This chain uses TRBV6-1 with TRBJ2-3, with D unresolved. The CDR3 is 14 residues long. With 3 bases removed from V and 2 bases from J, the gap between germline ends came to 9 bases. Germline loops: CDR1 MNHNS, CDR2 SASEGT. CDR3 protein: CASSELDNTDTQYF. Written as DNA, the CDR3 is TGTGCCAGCAGTGAGTTAGACAACACAGATACGCAGTATTTT.

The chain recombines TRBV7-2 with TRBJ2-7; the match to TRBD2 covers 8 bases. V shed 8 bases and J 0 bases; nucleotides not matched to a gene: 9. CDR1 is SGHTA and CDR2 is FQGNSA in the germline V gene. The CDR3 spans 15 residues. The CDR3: CASGNIAGPSYEQYV. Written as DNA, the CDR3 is TGTGCCAGCGGTAACATAGCGGGGCCCTCCTACGAGCAGTACGTC.

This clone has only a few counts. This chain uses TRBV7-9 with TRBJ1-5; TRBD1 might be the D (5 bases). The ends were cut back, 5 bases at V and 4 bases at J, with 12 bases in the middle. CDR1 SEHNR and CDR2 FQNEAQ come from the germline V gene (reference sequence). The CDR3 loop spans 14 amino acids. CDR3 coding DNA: TGTGCCAGCAGCCCATTCGGGGGTAATCAGCCCCAGCATTTT. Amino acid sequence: CASSPFGGNQPQHF.

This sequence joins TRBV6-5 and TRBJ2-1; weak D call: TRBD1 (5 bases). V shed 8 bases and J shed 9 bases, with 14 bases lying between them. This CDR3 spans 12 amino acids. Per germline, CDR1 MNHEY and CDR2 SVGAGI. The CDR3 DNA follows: TGTGCCAGCTGGGGCCGGAAGGGTGAGCAGTTCTTC. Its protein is CASWGRKGEQFF.

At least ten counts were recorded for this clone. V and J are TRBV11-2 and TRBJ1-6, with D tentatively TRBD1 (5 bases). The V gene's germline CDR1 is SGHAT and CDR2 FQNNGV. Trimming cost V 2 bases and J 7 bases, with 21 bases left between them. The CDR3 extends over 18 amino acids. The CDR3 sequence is CASSLPARDSPLNSPLHF. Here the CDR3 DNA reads TGTGCCAGCAGCTTACCCGCCAGGGACTCCCCATTAAATTCACCCCTCCACTTT.

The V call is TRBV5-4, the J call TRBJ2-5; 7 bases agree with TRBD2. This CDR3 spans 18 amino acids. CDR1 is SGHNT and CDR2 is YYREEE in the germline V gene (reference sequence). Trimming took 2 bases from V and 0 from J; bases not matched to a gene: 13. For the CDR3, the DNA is TGTGCCAGCAGCTTTAGGGTTCGAACTAGCGTATACCAAGAGACCCAGTACTTC. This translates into CASSFRVRTSVYQETQYF.

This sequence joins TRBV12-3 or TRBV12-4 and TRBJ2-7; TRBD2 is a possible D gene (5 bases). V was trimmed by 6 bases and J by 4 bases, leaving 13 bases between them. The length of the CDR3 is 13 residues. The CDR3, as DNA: TGTGCCAGCAGCGAGGGAGAGGGATACGAGCAGTACTTC. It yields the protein CASSEGEGYEQYF.

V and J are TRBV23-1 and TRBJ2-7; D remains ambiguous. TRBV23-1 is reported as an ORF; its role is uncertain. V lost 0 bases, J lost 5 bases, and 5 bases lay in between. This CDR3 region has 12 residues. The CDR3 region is CASSQSGDEQYF. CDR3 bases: TGCGCCAGCAGTCAATCCGGAGACGAGCAGTACTTC.

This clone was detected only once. CDR3 amino acids: CASQTAGGLRGEAFF. CDR3 nucleotide sequence: TGTGCCAGTCAGACGGCAGGGGGCCTGAGAGGTGAAGCTTTCTTT. The rearrangement uses TRBV19 and TRBJ1-1, with 8 positions matching TRBD1. Germline V gene sequence: CDR1 LNHDA, CDR2 SQIVND (reference sequence). Trimming removed 8 bases from V and 7 bases from J; junction bases left unmatched: 15. The CDR3 runs 15 residues.

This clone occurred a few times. The CDR3 here is CATLGTVNEQFF. The CDR3 region has the DNA TGTGCCACCTTGGGGACAGTCAATGAGCAGTTCTTC. This chain joins TRBV10-3 and TRBJ2-1, with TRBD1 matching 7 bases. The CDR3 sequence is 12 residues long. The ends lost 10 bases at V and 6 bases at J; junction bases unmatched: 6. The germline gives CDR1 ENHRY, CDR2 SYGVKD.

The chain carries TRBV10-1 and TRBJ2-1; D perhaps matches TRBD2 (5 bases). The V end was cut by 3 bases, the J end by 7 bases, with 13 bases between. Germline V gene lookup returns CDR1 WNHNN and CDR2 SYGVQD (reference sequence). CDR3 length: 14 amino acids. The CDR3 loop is CASSEPGTGNEQFF. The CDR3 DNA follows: TGCGCCAGCAGTGAACCGGGAACGGGGAATGAGCAGTTCTTC.

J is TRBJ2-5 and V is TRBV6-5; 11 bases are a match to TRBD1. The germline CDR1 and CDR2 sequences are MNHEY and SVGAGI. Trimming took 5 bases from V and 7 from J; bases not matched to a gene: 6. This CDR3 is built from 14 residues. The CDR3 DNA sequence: TGTGCCAGCAGTCCCCCGGGACAGGGGGGGACCCAGTACTTC. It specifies CASSPPGQGGTQYF.